This is a list of T cell receptor beta chains from one sample in a study of T cell responses to AZD1222 COVID-19 vaccine. TCRdb's copy holds only in-frame clones and misses some; the assay was immunoSEQ multiplex PCR. The table records under 200,000 clones, 90% to 95% of them present only once. The sample was peripheral blood, taken on day 0 of AZD1222 vaccination. The receptors come from an adult in good health. Both conserved end residues are part of each CDR3. The D gene is left open where the match is weak. Rows may omit the clone size; those that give it use once, few, many or a size class.

d_call: -
v_call: TRBV4-3
clone_size: -
j_call: TRBJ1-4
cdr3_length: 16
cdr3_aa: CASSLGHGRVNEKLFF
cdr3_nt: TGCGCCAGCAGCCTTGGGCACGGGCGGGTTAATGAAAAACTGTTTTTT

d_call: TRBD1
v_call: TRBV4-3
clone_size: -
j_call: TRBJ2-1
cdr3_length: 15
cdr3_aa: CASSQAWDSLNEQFF
cdr3_nt: TGCGCCAGCAGCCAAGCATGGGACAGCCTCAATGAGCAGTTCTTC

d_call: -
v_call: TRBV6-5
clone_size: -
j_call: TRBJ1-4
cdr3_length: 15
cdr3_aa: CASARGFATNEKLFF
cdr3_nt: TGTGCCAGCGCTCGCGGTTTTGCAACTAATGAAAAACTGTTTTTT

d_call: -
v_call: TRBV6-1
clone_size: once
j_call: TRBJ1-2
cdr3_length: 16
cdr3_aa: CASSESTVSGPYGYTF
cdr3_nt: TGTGCCAGCAGTGAAAGTACCGTGTCCGGGCCCTATGGCTACACCTTC

d_call: -
v_call: TRBV10-3
clone_size: -
j_call: TRBJ2-7
cdr3_length: 14
cdr3_aa: CAISDSQFSYEQYF
cdr3_nt: TGTGCCATCAGTGACTCACAGTTCTCCTACGAGCAGTACTTC

d_call: -
v_call: TRBV5-1
clone_size: -
j_call: TRBJ1-2
cdr3_length: 15
cdr3_aa: CASSLEGIIDDGYTF
cdr3_nt: TGCGCCAGCAGCTTGGAGGGAATAATCGACGATGGCTACACCTTC

d_call: TRBD1
v_call: TRBV3-1/TRBV3-2
clone_size: -
j_call: TRBJ2-1
cdr3_length: 15
cdr3_aa: CASSFGQGSYNEQFF
cdr3_nt: TGTGCCAGCAGTTTTGGACAGGGGAGTTACAATGAGCAGTTCTTC

d_call: -
v_call: TRBV6-2/TRBV6-3
clone_size: -
j_call: TRBJ1-5
cdr3_length: 15
cdr3_aa: CASSYNLQINQPQHF
cdr3_nt: TGTGCCAGCAGTTACAATTTGCAAATTAATCAGCCCCAGCATTTT

d_call: TRBD2
v_call: TRBV28
clone_size: -
j_call: TRBJ2-7
cdr3_length: 15
cdr3_aa: CASSLPAGGPYEQYF
cdr3_nt: TGTGCCAGCAGTCTCCCAGCGGGAGGCCCCTACGAGCAGTACTTC

d_call: -
v_call: TRBV5-1
clone_size: -
j_call: TRBJ1-1
cdr3_length: 14
cdr3_aa: CASSSSGGETEAFF
cdr3_nt: TGCGCCAGCTCCTCGTCCGGGGGGGAAACTGAAGCTTTCTTT

d_call: -
v_call: TRBV6-1
clone_size: -
j_call: TRBJ1-2
cdr3_length: 14
cdr3_aa: CASSEGRIRDGYTF
cdr3_nt: TGTGCCAGCAGTGAAGGGAGGATTCGAGATGGCTACACCTTC

d_call: -
v_call: TRBV5-4
clone_size: once
j_call: TRBJ1-3
cdr3_length: 14
cdr3_aa: CASSLGGAGNTIYF
cdr3_nt: TGTGCCAGCAGCTTGGGAGGGGCCGGAAACACCATATATTTT

d_call: -
v_call: TRBV5-5
clone_size: -
j_call: TRBJ1-5
cdr3_length: 14
cdr3_aa: CASQPGPQFQPQHF
cdr3_nt: TGTGCCAGCCAGCCGGGACCCCAGTTTCAGCCCCAGCATTTT

d_call: -
v_call: TRBV7-2
clone_size: few
j_call: TRBJ1-1
cdr3_length: 15
cdr3_aa: CASSLVLPGTTEAFF
cdr3_nt: TGTGCCAGCAGCTTAGTCCTGCCGGGGACCACTGAAGCTTTCTTT

d_call: -
v_call: TRBV20-1
clone_size: -
j_call: TRBJ2-7
cdr3_length: 10
cdr3_aa: CSATLGEQYF
cdr3_nt: TGCAGTGCAACCCTCGGAGAGCAGTACTTC

d_call: -
v_call: TRBV15
clone_size: -
j_call: TRBJ1-5
cdr3_length: 14
cdr3_aa: CATAGGGGNQPQHF
cdr3_nt: TGTGCCACCGCCGGGGGGGGAGGCAATCAGCCCCAGCATTTT

d_call: -
v_call: TRBV7-3
clone_size: -
j_call: TRBJ2-2
cdr3_length: 13
cdr3_aa: CASSSGRIGELFF
cdr3_nt: TGTGCCAGCAGCTCCGGACGCATCGGGGAGCTGTTTTTT

d_call: -
v_call: TRBV5-6
clone_size: -
j_call: TRBJ1-2
cdr3_length: 12
cdr3_aa: CASSWGEGDYTF
cdr3_nt: TGTGCCAGCAGCTGGGGCGAAGGCGACTACACCTTC

d_call: -
v_call: TRBV24-1
clone_size: -
j_call: TRBJ2-5
cdr3_length: 14
cdr3_aa: CATSHPGLQETQYF
cdr3_nt: TGTGCCACCAGCCACCCGGGACTCCAAGAGACCCAGTACTTC

d_call: TRBD2
v_call: TRBV7-9
clone_size: -
j_call: TRBJ2-1
cdr3_length: 17
cdr3_aa: CASSSRLAGGKYNEQFF
cdr3_nt: TGTGCCAGCAGCTCCAGACTAGCGGGGGGGAAGTACAATGAGCAGTTCTTC

d_call: TRBD1
v_call: TRBV6-6
clone_size: -
j_call: TRBJ1-4
cdr3_length: 15
cdr3_aa: CASSSDREVYEKLFF
cdr3_nt: TGTGCCAGCAGTTCCGACAGGGAGGTTTACGAAAAACTGTTTTTT

d_call: -
v_call: TRBV29-1
clone_size: -
j_call: TRBJ2-1
cdr3_length: 16
cdr3_aa: CSVEDGRGLANNEQFF
cdr3_nt: TGCAGCGTTGAAGATGGGCGGGGGCTTGCGAACAATGAGCAGTTCTTC

d_call: TRBD1
v_call: TRBV19
clone_size: once
j_call: TRBJ2-6
cdr3_length: 15
cdr3_aa: CASARQGGGANVLTF
cdr3_nt: TGTGCCAGCGCAAGACAGGGCGGTGGGGCCAACGTCCTGACTTTC

d_call: TRBD1
v_call: TRBV6-5
clone_size: -
j_call: TRBJ2-1
cdr3_length: 15
cdr3_aa: CASKPGQALRNEQFF
cdr3_nt: TGTGCCAGCAAGCCGGGACAGGCGCTCCGCAATGAGCAGTTCTTC

d_call: -
v_call: TRBV29-1
clone_size: -
j_call: TRBJ2-1
cdr3_length: 13
cdr3_aa: CSVEDSGAYEQFF
cdr3_nt: TGCAGCGTTGAAGATTCGGGGGCCTATGAGCAGTTCTTC

d_call: -
v_call: TRBV28
clone_size: -
j_call: TRBJ1-2
cdr3_length: 13
cdr3_aa: CASTRGDLRYGTF
cdr3_nt: TGTGCCAGCACCCGCGGGGACCTCCGATATGGCACCTTC